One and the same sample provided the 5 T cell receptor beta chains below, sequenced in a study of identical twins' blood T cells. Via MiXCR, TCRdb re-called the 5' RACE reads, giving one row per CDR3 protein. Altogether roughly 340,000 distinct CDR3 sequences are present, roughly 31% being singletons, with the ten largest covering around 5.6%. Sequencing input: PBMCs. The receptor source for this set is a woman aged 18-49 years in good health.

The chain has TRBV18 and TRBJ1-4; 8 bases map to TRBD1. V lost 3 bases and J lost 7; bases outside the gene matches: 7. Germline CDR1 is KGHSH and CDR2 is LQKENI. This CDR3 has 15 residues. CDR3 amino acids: CASSPSGTGSEKLFF. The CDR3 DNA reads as TGTGCCAGCTCACCCTCCGGGACAGGATCTGAAAAACTGTTTTTT.

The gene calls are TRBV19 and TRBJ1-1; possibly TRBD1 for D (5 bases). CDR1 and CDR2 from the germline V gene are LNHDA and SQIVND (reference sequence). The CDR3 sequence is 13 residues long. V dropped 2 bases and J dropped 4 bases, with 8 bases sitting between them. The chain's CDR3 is CASSIMGGTEAFF. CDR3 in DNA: TGTGCCAGTAGTATAATGGGGGGCACTGAAGCTTTCTTT.

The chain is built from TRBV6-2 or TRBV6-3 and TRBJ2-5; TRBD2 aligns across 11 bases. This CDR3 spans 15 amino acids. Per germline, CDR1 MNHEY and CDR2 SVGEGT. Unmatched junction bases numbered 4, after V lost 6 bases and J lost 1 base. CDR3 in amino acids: CASSSGTSGQETQYF. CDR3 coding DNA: TGTGCCAGCAGCTCTGGGACTAGCGGCCAAGAGACCCAGTACTTC.

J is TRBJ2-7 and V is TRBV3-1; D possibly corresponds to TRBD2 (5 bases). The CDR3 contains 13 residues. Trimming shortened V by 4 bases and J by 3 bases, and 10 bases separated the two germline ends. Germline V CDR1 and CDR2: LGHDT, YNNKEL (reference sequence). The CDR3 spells CASSRQSGYEQYF. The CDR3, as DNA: TGTGCCAGCAGCCGTCAGAGCGGCTACGAGCAGTACTTC.

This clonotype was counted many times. CDR3 loop: CSAPGLGAEAFF. CDR3 bases: TGCAGTGCCCCAGGACTGGGGGCTGAAGCTTTCTTT. V gene TRBV20-1 combines with J gene TRBJ1-1; a weak D match, TRBD1 (5 bases). The CDR3 is made up of 12 amino acids. Trimming pared 6 bases from V and 6 bases from J, leaving 14 bases between. Germline V CDR1 and CDR2: DFQATT, SNEGSKA (reference sequence).